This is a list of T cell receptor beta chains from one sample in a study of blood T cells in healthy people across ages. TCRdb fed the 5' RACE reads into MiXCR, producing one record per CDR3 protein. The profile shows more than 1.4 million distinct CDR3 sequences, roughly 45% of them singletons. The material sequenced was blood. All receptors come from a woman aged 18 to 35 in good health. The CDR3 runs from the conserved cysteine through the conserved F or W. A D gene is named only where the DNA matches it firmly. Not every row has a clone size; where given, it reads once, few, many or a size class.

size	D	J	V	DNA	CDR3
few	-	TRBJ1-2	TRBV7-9	TGTGCCAGCAGCTTTGTGGAAAACTATGGCTACACCTTC	CASSFVENYGYTF
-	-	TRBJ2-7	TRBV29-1	TGCAGCGCCGGGGAGGACTCCTACGAGCAGTACTTC	CSAGEDSYEQYF
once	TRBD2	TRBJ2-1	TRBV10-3	TGTGCCATCAGTGAGGGGGAGGGGACTAGCTACAATGAGCAGTTCTTC	CAISEGEGTSYNEQFF
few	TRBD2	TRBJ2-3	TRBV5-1	TGCGCCAGCAGCTTGTTGGGACTACGTGGGGCAGATACGCAGTATTTT	CASSLLGLRGADTQYF
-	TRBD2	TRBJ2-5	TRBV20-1	TGCAGTGCTAGCGGGGAGAGCGGGGAAAACCAAGAGACCCAGTACTTC	CSASGESGENQETQYF
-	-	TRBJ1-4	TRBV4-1	TGCGCCAGCAGCCAAGTCGGGAGCCGCCATGGAAAACTGTTTTTT	CASSQVGSRHGKLFF
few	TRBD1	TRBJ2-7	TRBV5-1	TGCGCCAGCAGCCGGAACACAGGGGGCTCCGAGCAGTACTTC	CASSRNTGGSEQYF
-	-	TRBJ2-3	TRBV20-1	TGCAGTGCTAGAGGGCTTGAGGGGTTCTTAGATACGCAGTATTTT	CSARGLEGFLDTQYF
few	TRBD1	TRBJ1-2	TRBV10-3	TGTGCCATCAGTGGAAAACCGGACAGGGAGGATGGCTACACCTTC	CAISGKPDREDGYTF
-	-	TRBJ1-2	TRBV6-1	TGTGCCAGCAGTATGTACGGGACAACTTATAACTATGGCTACACCTTC	CASSMYGTTYNYGYTF
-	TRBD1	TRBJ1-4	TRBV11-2	TGTGCCAGCACCCAAGGACCCAGGGGGTATGAAAAACTGTTTTTT	CASTQGPRGYEKLFF
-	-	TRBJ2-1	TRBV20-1	TGCAGTGCTGGGCCCGTGGAGAAGCTCAGTTACAATGAGCAGTTCTTC	CSAGPVEKLSYNEQFF
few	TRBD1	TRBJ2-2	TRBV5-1	TGCGCCAGCAGCTGGACAGGGATCGGGAACACCGGGGAGCTGTTTTTT	CASSWTGIGNTGELFF
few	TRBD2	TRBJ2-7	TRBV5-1	TGCGCCAGCACCCTTAGCGGGGGTTCCTACAATGAGCAGTACTTC	CASTLSGGSYNEQYF
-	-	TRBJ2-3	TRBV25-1	TGTGCCAGCAGGGAGGGGTCAGATACGCAGTATTTT	CASREGSDTQYF
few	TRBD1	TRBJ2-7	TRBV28	TGTGCCAGCAGCCCCATCAGGGGGAGTTCCTACGAGCAGTACTTC	CASSPIRGSSYEQYF
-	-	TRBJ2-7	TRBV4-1	TGCGCCAGCAGCCAAGATCACGGGAGTGGGTACGAGCAGTACTTC	CASSQDHGSGYEQYF
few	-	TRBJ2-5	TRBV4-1	TGCGCCAGCAGCCAAGGGGTATATCAAGAGACCCAGTACTTC	CASSQGVYQETQYF
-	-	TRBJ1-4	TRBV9	TGTGCCAGCAGCCCCACCAGTGGGCGGGAAAAACTGTTTTTT	CASSPTSGREKLFF
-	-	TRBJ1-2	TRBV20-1	TGCAGTGCCTACCTACAACCTCCTGTAATGGCTAGCTACACCTTC	CSAYLQPPVMASYTF
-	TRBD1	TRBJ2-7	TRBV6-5	TGTGCCAGCAGGGGGGACAGACACAACTATCGCTACGAGCAGTACTTC	CASRGDRHNYRYEQYF
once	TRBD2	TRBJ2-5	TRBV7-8	TGTGCCAGCAGCTTCCCTTTTGGTAGCGGGGCTCCAGGTGGGCAGTACTTC	CASSFPFGSGAPGGQYF
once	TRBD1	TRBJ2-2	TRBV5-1	TGCGCCAGCAGCTTGAGCCCCGGGACAGCACTCGGGGAGCTGTTTTTT	CASSLSPGTALGELFF
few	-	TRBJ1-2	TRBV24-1	TGTGCCACCAGTGATTTCGGCGGACTCTACACCTTC	CATSDFGGLYTF
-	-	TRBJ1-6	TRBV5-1	TGCGCCAGCAGCTTGGTGGGGCAGTCGAGCTCCTATAATTCACCCCTCCACTTT	CASSLVGQSSSYNSPLHF
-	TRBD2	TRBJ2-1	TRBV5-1	TGCGCCAGCAGCGTGGGACTATCGGCCTCCTACAATGAGCAGTTCTTC	CASSVGLSASYNEQFF
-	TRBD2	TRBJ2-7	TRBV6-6	TGTGCCAGCAGTCGACTAGCGGGAGACGAGCAGTACTTC	CASSRLAGDEQYF
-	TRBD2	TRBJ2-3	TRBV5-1	TGCGCCAGCAGCTTGGATTGGCGGGGGAGCACAGATACGCAGTATTTT	CASSLDWRGSTDTQYF